Sequencing of this T cell receptor (beta chain) was carried out in a study of shared clonotypes between healthy human individuals. Study context: Per donor, three plates held CD4 naive cells, three held CD4 memory, two held CD8 naive and one held CD8 memory.

Germline V gene data show CDR1 as SGHRS and CDR2 as YFSETQ. This CDR3 region has 13 residues. Generated by immunoSEQ multiplex PCR, the TCRdb table keeps only in-frame clones and is missing some. Among over 1.4 million clones listed, around 97% were seen once. As for this clone: One end of the junction does not line up with germline, which may come from a read error.

The sequenced sample was naive CD4+ T cells sorted from blood. As to subset: CD45RA+ positively selected. The sequence was collected from a man younger than 45 in good health. The rearrangement joins TRBV5-1 to TRBJ1-3; unclear D gene. CDR3 in amino acids: CASSLGPGNTIYF. The CDR3 coding sequence is TGCGCCAGCAGCTTGGGACCTGGGAACACCATATATTTT.